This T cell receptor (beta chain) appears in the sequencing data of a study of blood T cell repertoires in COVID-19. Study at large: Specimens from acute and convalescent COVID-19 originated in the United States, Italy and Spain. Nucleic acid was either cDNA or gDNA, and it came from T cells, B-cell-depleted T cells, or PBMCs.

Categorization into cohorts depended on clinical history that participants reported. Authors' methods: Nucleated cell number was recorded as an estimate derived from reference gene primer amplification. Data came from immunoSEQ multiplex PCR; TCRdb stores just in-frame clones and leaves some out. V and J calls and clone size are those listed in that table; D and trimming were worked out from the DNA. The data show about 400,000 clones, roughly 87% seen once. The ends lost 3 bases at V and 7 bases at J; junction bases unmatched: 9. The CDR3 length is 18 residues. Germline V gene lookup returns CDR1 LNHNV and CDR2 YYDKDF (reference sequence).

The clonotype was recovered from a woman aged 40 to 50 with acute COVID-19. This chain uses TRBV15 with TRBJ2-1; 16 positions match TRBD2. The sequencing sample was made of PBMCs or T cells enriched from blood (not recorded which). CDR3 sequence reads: CATSSSTGTSGGANEQFF. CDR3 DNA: TGTGCCACCAGCAGTTCCACCGGGACTAGCGGGGGGGCAAATGAGCAGTTCTTC.